This paragraph covers one T cell receptor beta chain sequence. As yet, its antigen is unknown. Trimming cost V 0 bases and J 2 bases; bases outside gene matches: 13. This CDR3 has 19 residues. Germline assignment: CDR1 MGHRA and CDR2 YSYEKL. These data belong to a study of shared clonotypes between healthy human individuals. Looking at the study overall: There were three CD4 naive, three CD4 memory, two CD8 naive and one CD8 memory plates per donor.

CD45RO-negative, CCR7-selected cells formed the naive CD8 fraction, which excluded terminally differentiated effector memory CD45RA+ cells. As handled by the study authors: ImmunoSEQ only sent back junction sequences with no quality scores, so filtering was done differently. Sequenced by immunoSEQ multiplex PCR; TCRdb stores in-frame clones only, minus some. V and J calls and clone size are copied from that table; D and trimming were computed from the DNA. The sample shows millions of clones, approximately 94% of them seen only once. Findings and caveats of the study: Sharing of clonotypes among donors was expected to vary with sequencing depth.

The rearrangement links TRBV4-1 to TRBJ2-3, with 8 positions matching TRBD1. The source material was naive CD8+ T cells sorted from blood. This receptor was taken from a man aged 18 to 29 in good health. The CDR3 spells CASSQDPGQGGDDTDTQYF. The CDR3 coding sequence is TGCGCCAGCAGCCAAGATCCCGGACAGGGAGGCGACGACACAGATACGCAGTATTTT.